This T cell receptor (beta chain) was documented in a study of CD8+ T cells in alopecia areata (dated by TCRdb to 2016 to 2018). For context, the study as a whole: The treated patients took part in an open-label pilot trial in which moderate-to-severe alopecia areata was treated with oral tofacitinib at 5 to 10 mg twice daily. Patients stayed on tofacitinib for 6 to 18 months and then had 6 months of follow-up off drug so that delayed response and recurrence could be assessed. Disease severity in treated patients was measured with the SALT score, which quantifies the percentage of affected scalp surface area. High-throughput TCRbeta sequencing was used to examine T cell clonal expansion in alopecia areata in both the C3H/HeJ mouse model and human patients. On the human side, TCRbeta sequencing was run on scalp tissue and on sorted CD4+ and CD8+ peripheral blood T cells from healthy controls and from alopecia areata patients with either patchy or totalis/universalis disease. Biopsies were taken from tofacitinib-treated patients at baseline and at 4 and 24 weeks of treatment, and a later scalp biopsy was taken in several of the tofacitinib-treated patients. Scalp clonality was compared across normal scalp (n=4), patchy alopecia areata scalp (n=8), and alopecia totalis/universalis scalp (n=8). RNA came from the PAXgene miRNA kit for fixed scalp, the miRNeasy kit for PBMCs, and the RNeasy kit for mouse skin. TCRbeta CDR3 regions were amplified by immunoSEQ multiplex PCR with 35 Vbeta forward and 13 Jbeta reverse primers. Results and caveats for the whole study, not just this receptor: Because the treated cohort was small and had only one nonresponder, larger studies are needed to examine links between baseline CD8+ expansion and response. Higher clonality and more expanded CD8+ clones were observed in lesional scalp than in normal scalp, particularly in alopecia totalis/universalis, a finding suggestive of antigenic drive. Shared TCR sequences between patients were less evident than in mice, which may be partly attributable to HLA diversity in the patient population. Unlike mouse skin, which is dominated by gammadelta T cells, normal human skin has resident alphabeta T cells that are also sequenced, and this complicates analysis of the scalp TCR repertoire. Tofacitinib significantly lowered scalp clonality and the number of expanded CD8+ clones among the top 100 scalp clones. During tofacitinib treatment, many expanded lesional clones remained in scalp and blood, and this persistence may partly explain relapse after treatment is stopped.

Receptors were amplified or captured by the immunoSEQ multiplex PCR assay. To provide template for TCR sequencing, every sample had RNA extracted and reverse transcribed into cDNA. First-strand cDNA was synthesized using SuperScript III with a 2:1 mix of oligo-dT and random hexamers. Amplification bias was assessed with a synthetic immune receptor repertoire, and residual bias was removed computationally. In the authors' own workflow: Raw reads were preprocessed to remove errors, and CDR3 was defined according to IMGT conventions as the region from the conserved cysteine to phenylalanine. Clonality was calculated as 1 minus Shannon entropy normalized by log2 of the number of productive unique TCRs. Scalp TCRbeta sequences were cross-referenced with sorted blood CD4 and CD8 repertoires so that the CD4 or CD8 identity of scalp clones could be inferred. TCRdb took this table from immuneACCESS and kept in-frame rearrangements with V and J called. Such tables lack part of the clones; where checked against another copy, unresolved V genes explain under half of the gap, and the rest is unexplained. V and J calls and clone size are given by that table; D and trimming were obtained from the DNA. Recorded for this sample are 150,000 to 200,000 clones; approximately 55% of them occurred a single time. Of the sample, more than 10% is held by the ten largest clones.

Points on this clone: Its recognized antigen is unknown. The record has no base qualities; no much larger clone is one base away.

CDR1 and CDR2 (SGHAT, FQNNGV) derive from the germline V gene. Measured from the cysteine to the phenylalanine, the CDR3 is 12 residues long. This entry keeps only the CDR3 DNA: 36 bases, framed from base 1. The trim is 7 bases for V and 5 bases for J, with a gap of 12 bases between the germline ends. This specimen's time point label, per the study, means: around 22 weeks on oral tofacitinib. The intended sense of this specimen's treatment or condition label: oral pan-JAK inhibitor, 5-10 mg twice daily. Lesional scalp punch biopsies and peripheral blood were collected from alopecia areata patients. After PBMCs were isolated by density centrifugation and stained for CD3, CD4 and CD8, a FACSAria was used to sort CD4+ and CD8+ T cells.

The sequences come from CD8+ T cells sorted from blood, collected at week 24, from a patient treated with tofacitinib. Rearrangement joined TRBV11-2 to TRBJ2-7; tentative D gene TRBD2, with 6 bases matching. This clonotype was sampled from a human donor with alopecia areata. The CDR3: CASTRGGNEQYF. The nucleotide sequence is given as TGTGCCAGCACACGTGGGGGGAACGAGCAGTACTTC.